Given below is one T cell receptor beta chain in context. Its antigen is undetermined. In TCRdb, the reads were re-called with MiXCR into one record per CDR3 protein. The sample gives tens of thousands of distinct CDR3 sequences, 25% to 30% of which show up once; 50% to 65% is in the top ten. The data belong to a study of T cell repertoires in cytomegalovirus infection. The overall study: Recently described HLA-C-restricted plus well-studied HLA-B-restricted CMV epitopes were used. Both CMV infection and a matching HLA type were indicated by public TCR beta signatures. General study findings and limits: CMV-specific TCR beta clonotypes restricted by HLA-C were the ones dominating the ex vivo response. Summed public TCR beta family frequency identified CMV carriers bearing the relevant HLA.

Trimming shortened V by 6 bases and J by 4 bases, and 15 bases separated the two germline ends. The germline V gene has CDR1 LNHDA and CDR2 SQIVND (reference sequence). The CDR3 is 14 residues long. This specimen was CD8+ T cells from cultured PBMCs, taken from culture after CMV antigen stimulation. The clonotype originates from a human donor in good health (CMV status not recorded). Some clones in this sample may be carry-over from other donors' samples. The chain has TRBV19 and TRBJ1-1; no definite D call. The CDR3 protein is CASSGWARSTEAFF. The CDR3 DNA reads TGTGCCAGTAGCGGTTGGGCGCGGTCCACTGAAGCTTTCTTT.